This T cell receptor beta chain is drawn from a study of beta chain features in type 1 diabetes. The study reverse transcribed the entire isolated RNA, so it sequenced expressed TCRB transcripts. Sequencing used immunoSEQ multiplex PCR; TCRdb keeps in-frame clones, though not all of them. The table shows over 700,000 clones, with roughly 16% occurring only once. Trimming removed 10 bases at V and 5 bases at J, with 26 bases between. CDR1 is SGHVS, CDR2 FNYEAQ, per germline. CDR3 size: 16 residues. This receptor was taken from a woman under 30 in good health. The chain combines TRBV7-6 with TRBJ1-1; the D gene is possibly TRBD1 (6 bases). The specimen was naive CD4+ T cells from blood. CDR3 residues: CATSPGGGGIRTEAFF. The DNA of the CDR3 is TGTGCCACCTCCCCGGGCGGGGGCGGGATAAGGACTGAAGCTTTCTTT.